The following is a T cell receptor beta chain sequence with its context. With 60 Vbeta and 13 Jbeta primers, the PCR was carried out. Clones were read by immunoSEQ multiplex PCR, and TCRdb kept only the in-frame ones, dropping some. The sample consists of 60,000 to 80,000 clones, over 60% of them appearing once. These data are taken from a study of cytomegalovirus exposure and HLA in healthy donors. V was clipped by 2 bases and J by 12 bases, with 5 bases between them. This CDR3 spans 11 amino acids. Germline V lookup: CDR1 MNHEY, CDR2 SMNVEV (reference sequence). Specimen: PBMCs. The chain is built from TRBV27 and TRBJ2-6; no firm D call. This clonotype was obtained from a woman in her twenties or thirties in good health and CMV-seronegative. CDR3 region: CASSLGAVLTF. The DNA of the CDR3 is TGTGCCAGCAGTTTAGGAGCCGTCCTGACTTTC.